One T cell receptor (beta chain) is described in this entry. This sample is drawn from a study of blood T cell repertoires in COVID-19. About the research overall: The United States, Italy and Spain were the sources of the acute and convalescent COVID-19 samples. PBMCs, B-cell-depleted T cells, or T cells provided the cDNA or gDNA that made up the material.

Per the original data handling: The authors estimated nucleated cell counts from reference gene primer amplification. Profiling relied on immunoSEQ multiplex PCR, and the TCRdb table lists in-frame clones only, not all of them. The V and J calls and clone size are taken from that table; D and trimming were inferred from the DNA. The repertoire has some 220,000 clones, around 82% of them found once; the top ten carry 7.2%. The origin of this receptor is a woman in her 70s with acute or convalescent COVID-19. The sequenced sample consisted of peripheral blood.

The CDR3 DNA is TGTGCCAGCAGTCGGATGGGACAGAGTAAAAACATTCAGTACTTC. This gives the protein CASSRMGQSKNIQYF. The chain employs TRBV6-2 or TRBV6-3 and TRBJ2-4; 7 bases fit TRBD1. With V trimmed by 5 bases and J by 4 bases, 8 bases remained unmatched. This CDR3 is 15 amino acids long. Looked up from germline, CDR1 is MNHEY and CDR2 is SVGEGT.